The 13 T cell receptor beta chains in this list originate from one sample, sequenced in a study of blood T cell repertoires in COVID-19. The repertoire was sequenced with immunoSEQ multiplex PCR; TCRdb's copy has only in-frame clones and lacks some. The table includes about 99,000 clones, roughly 84% detected once. Sequencing used peripheral blood. Source of these receptors: a human donor in a cohort sampled during active COVID-19.

The rearrangement uses TRBV11-2 and TRBJ2-7; tentatively, D is TRBD1 (5 bases). V gave up 5 bases and J gave up 4 bases, with 12 bases separating them. In germline, CDR1 is SGHAT, CDR2 FQNNGV. The CDR3 has 13 residues. CDR3 nucleotides: TGTGCCAGCAGCCCCCCAGGGCCATACGAGCAGTACTTC. Amino acid sequence: CASSPPGPYEQYF.

The rearrangement links TRBV11-3 to TRBJ2-2; 7 bases line up with TRBD1. CDR1 is SGHNT, CDR2 YENEEA, per germline. With 7 bases clipped from V and 1 base from J, the junction kept 9 bases outside the gene matches. The CDR3 sequence is 16 residues long. The chain's CDR3 is CASIHSRDRNTGELFF. In nucleotides, the CDR3 is TGTGCCAGCATCCATAGTAGGGACAGGAACACCGGGGAGCTGTTTTTT.

The chain carries TRBV5-8 and TRBJ2-2, with D uncertain. Trimming took 5 bases from V and 7 from J, leaving 6 bases between them. Germline V gene lookup returns CDR1 SGHTS and CDR2 YDEGEE. CDR3 length: 11 residues. The CDR3 DNA follows: TGTGCCAGCAGTCCCCTCGGGGAGCTGTTTTTT. This codes for CASSPLGELFF.

The chain employs TRBV27 and TRBJ1-5; 10 nucleotides align to TRBD1. CDR1 and CDR2 from the germline V gene are MNHEY and SMNVEV (reference sequence). CDR3 length: 15 amino acids. Unmatched junction bases numbered 5, after V lost 6 bases and J lost 3 bases. CDR3 bases: TGTGCCAGCAGACTCGGACAGGGGGACAATCAGCCCCAGCATTTT. It yields the protein CASRLGQGDNQPQHF.

Only one count was recorded for this clone. This rearrangement joins TRBV5-8 to TRBJ1-2, with 7 positions matching TRBD1. Germline V CDR1 and CDR2: SGHTS, YDEGEE. CDR3 size: 13 residues. The ends lost 3 bases at V and 8 bases at J; junction bases unmatched: 7. CDR3 coding DNA: TGTGCCAGCAGCTCACCGGGGGACAGCGGCTACACCTTC. It encodes CASSSPGDSGYTF.

The rearrangement joins TRBV5-1 to TRBJ2-3, with a possible D match to TRBD1 (5 bases). The CDR3 loop spans 14 amino acids. Germline CDR1 SGHRS, CDR2 YFSETQ. The ends were cut back, 1 base at V and 2 bases at J, with 8 bases in the middle. CDR3 DNA sequence: TGCGCCAGCAGCTTGAGGGGATTCACAGATACGCAGTATTTT. Translation gives CASSLRGFTDTQYF. Drawing the rest from reference TRBV5-1 and TRBJ2-3, the complete variable domain is KAGVTQTPRYLIKTRGQQVTLSCSPISGHRSVSWYQQTPGQGLQFLFEYFSETQRNKGNFPGRFSGRQFSNSRSEMNVSTLELGDSALYLCASSLRGFTDTQYFGPGTRLTVL.

CDR3 sequence: CASTFRGSSYNEQFF. The CDR3 DNA reads as TGTGCCAGCACTTTCCGGGGTAGCTCCTACAATGAGCAGTTCTTC. V usage is TRBV5-6 and J usage is TRBJ2-1, with D tentatively TRBD2 (5 bases). V gave up 6 bases and J gave up 0 bases, with 13 bases separating them. The CDR3 has 15 residues. Germline values: CDR1 SGHDT, CDR2 YYEEEE.

The rearrangement uses TRBV18 and TRBJ1-2; TRBD1 matches 7 bases. Germline V CDR1 and CDR2: KGHSH, LQKENI. The CDR3 spans 14 residues. V was pared by 1 base and J by 4 bases, with 3 bases of the junction left unmatched. The CDR3, as DNA: TGTGCCAGCTCACCACAGGGACAGATCTATGGCTACACCTTC. This codes for CASSPQGQIYGYTF.

The chain links TRBV29-1 to TRBJ1-1, with unresolved D. From germline, CDR1 is SQVTM and CDR2 ANQGSEA. CDR3 length: 12 residues. V was clipped by 7 bases and J by 4 bases, with 13 bases between them. CDR3 in amino acids: CSGRREGTEAFF. CDR3 DNA: TGCAGCGGAAGAAGAGAGGGCACTGAAGCTTTCTTT.

This rearrangement joins TRBV3-1 (or the pseudogene TRBV3-2) to TRBJ1-1; D gene uncertain. Trimming cost V 3 bases and J 0 bases, with 20 bases left between them. Germline V gene data show CDR1 as LGHDT and CDR2 as YNNKEL (reference sequence). CDR3 length equals 18 residues. In DNA, the CDR3 is TGTGCCAGCAGCCAGGGAGTGGGTAGAGCAACCATGAACACTGAAGCTTTCTTT. Encoded protein: CASSQGVGRATMNTEAFF.

The CDR3 DNA is TGTGCCTGGAGTGTCCTCCGGACAGGGGGCTTGGGCTACACCTTC. Amino acids: CAWSVLRTGGLGYTF. The chain employs TRBV30 and TRBJ1-2; 11 nucleotides agree with TRBD1. The CDR3 has 15 amino acids. The trim removed 0 bases at V and 8 bases at J, leaving 8 bases unmatched. From germline, CDR1 is GTSNPN and CDR2 SVGIG (reference sequence).

This chain links TRBV2 with TRBJ1-2, with a weak D call TRBD1 (6 bases). Germline-derived CDR1 and CDR2 are SNHLY and FYNNEI. CDR3 length: 13 residues. Trimming cost V 6 bases and J 4 bases, with 12 bases left between them. CDR3 amino acids: CASSRDTTYGYTF. CDR3 in DNA: TGTGCCAGCAGCCGGGACACAACCTATGGCTACACCTTC.

The chain employs TRBV2 and TRBJ2-7, with D possibly being TRBD2 (5 bases). The CDR3 runs 13 residues. The germline CDR1 and CDR2 sequences are SNHLY and FYNNEI. V lost 6 bases and J 5 bases, leaving 14 bases between the germline ends. CDR3: CASRLASPHEQYF. In nucleotides, the CDR3 is TGTGCCAGCAGGCTAGCCAGTCCCCACGAGCAGTACTTC.